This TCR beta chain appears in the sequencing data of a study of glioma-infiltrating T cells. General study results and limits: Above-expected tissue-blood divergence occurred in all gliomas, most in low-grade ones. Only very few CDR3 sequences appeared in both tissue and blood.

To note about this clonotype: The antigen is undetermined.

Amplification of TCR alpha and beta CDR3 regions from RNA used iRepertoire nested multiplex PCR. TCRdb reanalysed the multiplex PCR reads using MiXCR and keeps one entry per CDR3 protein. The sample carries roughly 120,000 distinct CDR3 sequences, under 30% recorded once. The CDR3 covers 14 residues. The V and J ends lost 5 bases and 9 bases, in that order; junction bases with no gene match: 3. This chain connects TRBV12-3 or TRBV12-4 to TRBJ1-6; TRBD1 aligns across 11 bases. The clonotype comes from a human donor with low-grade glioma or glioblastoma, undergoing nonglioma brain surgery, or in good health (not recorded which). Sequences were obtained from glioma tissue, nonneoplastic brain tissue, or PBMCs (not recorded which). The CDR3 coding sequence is TGTGCCAGCAGTCAGGGACAGGGGGTTTCACCCCTCCACTTT. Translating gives CASSQGQGVSPLHF.